This TCR beta chain originates from a study of T cell changes during pregnancy in multiple sclerosis (dated by TCRdb to the late 2010s). About the full investigation: The study examined how the T cell repertoire changed over the course of pregnancy in women with multiple sclerosis.

Libraries were built with the immunoSEQ multiplex PCR assay. TCRdb took this table from immuneACCESS and kept in-frame rearrangements with V and J called. Such tables lack part of the clones; where checked against another copy, unresolved V genes explain under half of the gap, and the rest is unexplained. For this sample there are fewer than 30,000 clones; approximately 94% appear just once. The ten largest make up 4.5% to 6.5% of the sample. CDR1 and CDR2 are drawn from the germline V gene (reference sequence): SGHNT, YYREEE. Unmatched junction bases come to 5, with V trimmed by 1 base and J by 2 bases. The CDR3 holds 15 amino acids from the cysteine to the phenylalanine. CDR3 DNA only is kept here, 45 bases in frame from base 1. As for this clone: What this receptor recognizes is not known. No base quality values were provided; no much bigger clone lies one nucleotide off.

The sequence was obtained from a female donor with multiple sclerosis, enrolled in a pregnancy study. The chain was built from TRBV5-4 and TRBJ2-7, and TRBD2 matches 8 of the central bases. Sequenced material: CD8+ T cells from peripheral blood mononuclear cells, taken before pregnancy. Here the CDR3 is given as CASSLLRGDPYEQYF. The DNA sequence is as follows: TGTGCCAGCAGCTTGTTGCGGGGGGATCCCTACGAGCAGTACTTC.